This T cell receptor (beta chain) was documented in a study of T cell responses to AZD1222 COVID-19 vaccine. Study-level results: The reported proportion of spike-specific TCRs targeting unmutated variant regions was nearly half.

Germline loops: CDR1 MNHEY, CDR2 SVGEGT. The CDR3 is 16 amino acids. V lost 4 bases to trimming and J lost 3 bases; unmatched junction nucleotides: 10. This clone has only one observation. Its antigen is not identified. TCRdb's copy holds only in-frame clones and misses some; the assay was immunoSEQ multiplex PCR. The sample records roughly 100,000 clones, roughly 82% being singletons. The material sequenced was peripheral blood, taken on day 0 of AZD1222 vaccination. The rearrangement links TRBV6-2 or TRBV6-3 to TRBJ2-3, with TRBD1 matching 7 bases. The sequence was obtained from an adult in good health. The CDR3 here is CASSFRLGTETDTQYF. CDR3 coding DNA: TGTGCCAGCAGTTTCCGTCTGGGGACAGAAACAGATACGCAGTATTTT.